The 2 T cell receptor beta chains given below trace back to one sample, sequenced in a study of blood T cell repertoires in COVID-19. Sequencing used immunoSEQ multiplex PCR; TCRdb keeps in-frame clones, though not all of them. Of 150,000 to 180,000 clones in the sample, 80% were seen once. Material: peripheral blood. Every receptor here comes from a man between 60 and 70 years old with acute or convalescent COVID-19.

J is TRBJ2-1 and V is TRBV4-1; maybe TRBD1 (5 bases). This CDR3 has 13 amino acids. Between the trimmed V and J ends, which lost 0 bases and 12 bases, there was a span of 12 bases. Germline-derived CDR1 and CDR2 are MGHRA and YSYEKL. The CDR3 sequence is CASSQETSRGQFF. The DNA of the CDR3 is TGCGCCAGCAGCCAAGAAACTTCTAGGGGGCAGTTCTTC.

The chain uses TRBV10-2 and TRBJ2-5; TRBD2 matches at 10 bases. J lost 0 bases, V lost 8 bases, and 6 bases had no gene match. Germline V gene lookup returns CDR1 WSHSY and CDR2 SAAADI. The CDR3 has 15 amino acids. This chain's CDR3 is CASRWTSGHQETQYF. As DNA, the CDR3 is TGCGCCAGCCGATGGACTAGCGGCCACCAAGAGACCCAGTACTTC.